These T cell receptor beta chains were read from a single sample in a study of human T cells and chemical hapten exposure. TCRdb used MiXCR to reprocess the RACE reads, holding one entry per CDR3 protein. This table holds about 100,000 distinct CDR3 sequences, over 9.5% found once. The sequences come from whole blood, collected in connection with sensitization to the hapten diphenylcyclopropenone (DPC). The receptors originated from a man in his forties with alopecia areata. Some clones in this sample may be carry-over from other donors' samples. CDR3s include the opening cysteine and the closing phenylalanine or tryptophan. Fields, in order: D gene, clone size, J gene, V gene, CDR3 protein, CDR3 DNA. A D gene is named only where the DNA matches it firmly. The listing skips clone size in some rows; elsewhere it reads once, few, many or a size class.

- many TRBJ1-2 TRBV7-2 CASSLDIGREGYGYTF TGTGCCAGCAGCTTAGACATCGGCAGGGAGGGCTATGGCTACACCTTC
- - TRBJ2-5 TRBV29-1 CSVVSTQETQYF TGCAGCGTGGTATCGACCCAAGAGACCCAGTACTTC
TRBD1 few TRBJ2-7 TRBV29-1 CSVEEGGTGDYEQYF TGCAGCGTTGAAGAGGGAGGGACAGGGGATTACGAGCAGTACTTC
- - TRBJ2-5 TRBV7-2 CASSTNPGVGGETQYF TGTGCCAGCAGCACTAATCCCGGCGTTGGAGGGGAGACCCAGTACTTC
- - TRBJ1-1 TRBV13 CASSLRTGEAFF TGTGCCAGCAGCTTGAGGACCGGTGAAGCTTTCTTT
- few TRBJ2-2 TRBV12-5 CASGIDTANTGELFF TGTGCTAGTGGTATTGACACCGCGAACACCGGGGAGCTGTTTTTT
- few TRBJ1-2 TRBV5-5 CASSPFTNNYGYTF TGTGCCAGCAGCCCTTTCACGAATAACTATGGCTACACCTTC
TRBD2 - TRBJ2-3 TRBV24-1 CATSEPDGRSDTQYF TGTGCCACCAGTGAACCCGACGGGAGGTCAGATACGCAGTATTTT
TRBD1 few TRBJ2-1 TRBV7-2 CASSPGTGANEQFF TGTGCCAGCAGCCCGGGGACAGGGGCCAATGAGCAGTTCTTC
TRBD2 few TRBJ2-3 TRBV27 CASSQRTSGSVYTQYF TGTGCCAGCAGTCAGAGGACTAGCGGGAGTGTTTATACGCAGTATTTT
TRBD1 few TRBJ2-1 TRBV20-1 CSAPGTGVVYNEQFF TGCAGTGCTCCCGGGACAGGGGTGGTCTACAATGAGCAGTTCTTC
TRBD1 many TRBJ1-4 TRBV4-1 CASSQEYGTDPTNEKLFF TGCGCCAGCAGCCAAGAATACGGGACAGACCCAACTAATGAAAAACTGTTTTTT
- few TRBJ2-2 TRBV24-1 CATSETVTGELFF TGTGCCACCAGTGAGACGGTGACAGGGGAGCTGTTTTTT
TRBD2 many TRBJ2-3 TRBV6-5 CASSYRSGRFSDTQYF TGTGCCAGCAGTTACCGTAGCGGGAGATTCTCAGATACGCAGTATTTT
- many TRBJ1-5 TRBV28 CAISAITDGSNQPQHF TGTGCCATCTCAGCGATCACCGACGGTAGCAATCAGCCCCAGCATTTT
- many TRBJ1-5 TRBV7-2 CASSSHSGDFQPQHF TGTGCCAGCAGCTCCCATAGCGGGGACTTTCAGCCCCAGCATTTT
- few TRBJ2-1 TRBV11-2 CASSLVVGILRDEQFF TGTGCCAGCAGCTTAGTCGTAGGGATTTTAAGGGATGAGCAGTTCTTC
- - TRBJ2-2 TRBV3-1 CASSQGGGPGELFF TGTGCCAGCAGCCAAGGAGGTGGTCCCGGGGAGCTGTTTTTT
TRBD1 - TRBJ1-4 TRBV7-2 CASSSPIPGQGATNEKLFF TGTGCCAGCAGCTCCCCAATTCCGGGACAGGGGGCAACTAATGAAAAACTGTTTTTT
TRBD2 few TRBJ2-4 TRBV11-3 CASSQPGLAVNIQYF TGTGCCAGCAGCCAACCGGGACTAGCGGTAAACATTCAGTACTTC
TRBD2 few TRBJ2-5 TRBV20-1 CSARVYPGLAVLRETQYF TGCAGTGCTAGGGTATATCCGGGACTAGCGGTTCTCCGGGAGACCCAGTACTTC
- few TRBJ1-3 TRBV3-1 CASSSGNTIYF TGTGCCAGCAGCTCTGGAAACACCATATATTTT
- - TRBJ2-3 TRBV5-1 CASSLGTIAGTDTQYF TGCGCCAGCAGCTTGGGGACTATCGCGGGGACAGATACGCAGTATTTT
- many TRBJ2-3 TRBV20-1 CSARTGVYPDTQYF TGCAGTGCTAGGACCGGGGTGTATCCAGATACGCAGTATTTT
- few TRBJ1-2 TRBV11-2 CASSLDRRRGYTF TGTGCCAGCAGCTTAGATCGGCGCCGCGGCTACACCTTC
TRBD2 - TRBJ2-3 TRBV7-2 CASSLTSGRGDTQYF TGTGCCAGCAGCTTAACTAGCGGGAGGGGGGATACGCAGTATTTT
TRBD2 - TRBJ2-2 TRBV27 CASSLGTSGGELFF TGTGCCAGCAGTCTAGGGACTAGCGGCGGGGAGCTGTTTTTT
- few TRBJ2-3 TRBV4-1 CASSQDRVAPDTQYF TGCGCCAGCAGCCAAGATAGAGTAGCCCCAGATACGCAGTATTTT
- many TRBJ2-3 TRBV7-9 CASSPQGVASDTQYF TGTGCCAGCAGCCCACAAGGGGTTGCTTCGGATACGCAGTATTTT
TRBD2 few TRBJ2-7 TRBV28 CASSRAGTSGRVSYEQYF TGTGCCAGCAGCCGGGCCGGGACTAGCGGGAGGGTTTCATACGAGCAGTACTTC
TRBD2 - TRBJ2-1 TRBV12-3/TRBV12-4 CASSPRTSGSNEQFF TGTGCCAGCAGTCCCCGGACTAGCGGGAGCAATGAGCAGTTCTTC
- - TRBJ2-3 TRBV29-1 CSGHRGGTDTQYF TGCAGCGGTCACAGGGGAGGGACAGATACGCAGTATTTT
- few TRBJ2-2 TRBV2 CATRRGGGGFF TGTGCCACCCGACGGGGTGGTGGTGGGTTTTTT
- many TRBJ1-2 TRBV6-5 CASNTGTDNYGYTF TGTGCCAGCAACACCGGGACTGATAACTATGGCTACACCTTC
- - TRBJ1-5 TRBV28 CASSLSGADDQPQHF TGTGCCAGCAGTTTGTCCGGGGCGGACGATCAGCCCCAGCATTTT
TRBD1 few TRBJ1-1 TRBV7-9 CASSLTGTASEAFF TGTGCCAGCAGTCTCACCGGGACAGCAAGTGAAGCTTTCTTT
TRBD1 few TRBJ2-1 TRBV6-5 CASSYSTAGTGTYNEQFF TGTGCCAGCAGTTACTCAACAGCCGGGACAGGGACTTACAATGAGCAGTTCTTC
TRBD2 few TRBJ2-7 TRBV29-1 CSVLGGLADFPYEQYF TGCAGCGTCCTAGGGGGACTAGCGGACTTCCCCTACGAGCAGTACTTC
TRBD2 - TRBJ2-4 TRBV20-1 CSAKRLAGDKNIQYF TGCAGTGCGAAAAGACTAGCGGGAGACAAAAACATTCAGTACTTC
- few TRBJ2-1 TRBV2 CAGHTGTENEQFF TGTGCCGGACATACCGGGACGGAGAATGAGCAGTTCTTC
- many TRBJ1-1 TRBV29-1 CSVEGAGRITEAFF TGCAGCGTTGAAGGGGCGGGTCGGATCACTGAAGCTTTCTTT
- few TRBJ2-1 TRBV7-2 CASSGGVGLLTEQFF TGTGCCAGCAGCGGGGGCGTAGGACTACTCACTGAGCAGTTCTTC
TRBD2 - TRBJ2-7 TRBV18 CASSPQGLTYEQYF TGTGCCAGCTCACCCCAGGGACTAACCTACGAGCAGTACTTC
- few TRBJ2-3 TRBV20-1 CSAEQGITDTQYF TGCAGTGCTGAACAAGGTATCACAGATACGCAGTATTTT
- - TRBJ2-3 TRBV5-4 CASRVEASTSSTDTQYF TGTGCCAGCAGGGTTGAGGCTAGCACCTCTAGCACAGATACGCAGTATTTT